This TCR beta chain comes out of a study of shared clonotypes between healthy human individuals. Comment on this clone: Its antigen is as yet unknown.

General study results and limits: The sharing of 5% to 5.5% of naive CD4 clonotypes was seen across a handful of donors.

Using immunoSEQ multiplex PCR, the repertoire was profiled, and TCRdb retains in-frame clones only, with some absent. This table has some 900,000 clones, around 80% appearing once. The V end lost 6 bases, the J end lost 5 bases, and 17 bases lay between the germline ends. Germline values: CDR1 SEHNR, CDR2 FQNEAQ (reference sequence). This CDR3 is 14 amino acids long. The TCR originated in a man in his late teens or twenties in good health. V gene TRBV7-9 combines with J gene TRBJ2-7; D possibly corresponds to TRBD1 (7 bases). Sequencing used memory CD4+ T cells sorted from blood. This sample's subset: CD45RA-negative fraction. CDR3 region: CASRGGTAVDEQYF. The CDR3 region has the DNA TGTGCCAGCAGGGGCGGGACAGCCGTAGACGAGCAGTACTTC.